Listed here are 23 T cell receptor beta chains from one sample, sequenced in a study of blood T cell repertoires in COVID-19 (dated by TCRdb to about 2020). Libraries were constructed by the immunoSEQ multiplex PCR assay. TCRdb retrieved this table from immuneACCESS and kept in-frame rearrangements only. Not all clones are present; in checked studies, unresolved V genes account for under half, and no reason is known for the remainder. The sample data list 70,000 to 80,000 clones, and 85% of these were observed just once. Of the sample, 35% is held by the ten largest clones. The sequenced sample consisted of peripheral blood. These receptors were taken from a woman older than 75 with active or convalescent COVID-19.

The chain carries TRBV7-6 and TRBJ1-1, with D possibly matching TRBD1 (5 bases). V shed 1 base and J shed 3 bases, with 9 bases lying between them. CDR3 length equals 14 residues. Per the germline V gene, CDR1 is SGHVS and CDR2 is FNYEAQ. The CDR3: CASSLVLGDTEAFF. The CDR3 DNA reads TGTGCCAGCAGCTTAGTATTAGGGGACACTGAAGCTTTCTTT.

The chain uses TRBV6-6 and TRBJ2-6; tentative D call: TRBD2 (7 bases). Germline V CDR1 and CDR2: MNHNY, SVGAGI (reference sequence). Trimming took 6 bases from V and 1 from J, leaving 22 bases between them. This CDR3 spans 19 amino acids. The CDR3 bases are TGTGCCAGCAGCCGATGGGGGGGGGCTGTTGGGTCTGGGGCCAACGTCCTGACTTTC. It yields the protein CASSRWGGAVGSGANVLTF.

This chain joins TRBV4-1 and TRBJ2-7, with a weak D call TRBD1 (5 bases). Between the trimmed V and J ends, which lost 0 bases and 3 bases, there was a span of 9 bases. The CDR3 consists of 14 residues. Germline-derived CDR1 and CDR2 are MGHRA and YSYEKL. In DNA, the CDR3 is TGCGCCAGCAGCCAAGATTCGCAGGGCTACGAGCAGTACTTC. This codes for CASSQDSQGYEQYF.

The gene calls are TRBV2 and TRBJ1-2; TRBD1 matches 11 bases. CDR1 and CDR2 from the germline V gene are SNHLY and FYNNEI. This CDR3 comprises 13 residues. J gave up 8 bases and V 8 bases, and 7 bases lay outside the gene matches. The CDR3 DNA is TGTGCCAGCCTGGACAGGGGGCTTCTCGGCTACACCTTC. This codes for CASLDRGLLGYTF. The full variable domain, in which reference TRBV2 and TRBJ1-2 provide the parts outside the CDR3, is EPEVTQTPSHQVTQMGQEVILRCVPISNHLYFYWYRQILGQKVEFLVSFYNNEISEKSEIFDDQFSVERPDGSNFTLKIRSTKLEDSAMYFCASLDRGLLGYTFGSGTRLTVV.

The chain couples TRBV9 to TRBJ1-4, with TRBD1 identical over 10 bases. In germline, CDR1 is SGDLS, CDR2 YYNGEE. V lost 4 bases and J lost 6; bases outside the gene matches: 9. This CDR3 region has 16 residues. The CDR3 coding sequence is TGTGCCAGCAGCCCCCGACAGGGGGCGCTCGATGAAAAACTGTTTTTT. As protein: CASSPRQGALDEKLFF.

This clone was picked up one time. The J gene is TRBJ1-1, the V gene TRBV19; 12 bases are shared with TRBD1. Germline values: CDR1 LNHDA, CDR2 SQIVND (reference sequence). V gave up 3 bases and J gave up 5 bases; unmatched junction bases: 4. The CDR3 spans 15 residues. CDR3 loop: CASSMGQGARTEAFF. CDR3 sequence (DNA): TGTGCCAGTAGTATGGGACAGGGGGCGCGAACTGAAGCTTTCTTT.

This clone was detected a few times. This rearrangement joins TRBV4-2 to TRBJ2-3; a possible D gene is TRBD1 (5 bases). The V end was cut by 1 base, the J end by 0 bases, with 8 bases between. Germline CDR1 LGHNA, CDR2 YNFKEQ. The CDR3 is 15 amino acids. CDR3 in DNA: TGTGCCAGCAGCCAAGCATCAGGGAGCACAGATACGCAGTATTTT. This gives the protein CASSQASGSTDTQYF.

V and J are TRBV7-2 and TRBJ1-4; D unresolved. In germline, CDR1 is SGHTA, CDR2 FQGNSA. With 2 bases removed from V and 8 bases from J, the gap between germline ends came to 9 bases. CDR3 length: 13 amino acids. The CDR3 spells CASSLSDLEKLFF. The CDR3 bases are TGTGCCAGCAGCTTATCAGATTTGGAAAAACTGTTTTTT.

In its sample, this clone was seen once. The chain employs TRBV27 and TRBJ2-1; 7 bases agree with TRBD2. The CDR3 is 14 amino acids. Germline-derived CDR1 and CDR2 are MNHEY and SMNVEV (reference sequence). The junction had 3 bases not matched to a gene; V was cut back by 4 bases and J by 3 bases. As DNA, the CDR3 is TGTGCCAGCAGTTCCCAGCGGGGCTACAATGAGCAGTTCTTC. As protein: CASSSQRGYNEQFF.

This sequence joins TRBV2 and TRBJ2-1; perhaps TRBD2 as D (7 bases). CDR3 size: 14 residues. V lost 10 bases, J lost 8 bases, and 21 bases lay in between. Germline V gives CDR1 SNHLY, CDR2 FYNNEI. As DNA, the CDR3 is TGTGCCACCCAACTGGTAGGGGGGGCAGATGAGCAGTTCTTC. It translates to CATQLVGGADEQFF.

The V gene is TRBV27, the J gene TRBJ1-4; D may be TRBD1 (5 bases). This CDR3 is 15 amino acids long. V was shortened by 3 bases and J by 4 bases, with 12 bases between the two germline ends. Germline V gives CDR1 MNHEY, CDR2 SMNVEV (reference sequence). CDR3 DNA sequence: TGTGCCAGCAGTTTTCAAGGGGTTGGTAATGAAAAACTGTTTTTT. Translation: CASSFQGVGNEKLFF. Based on the CDR3 plus reference TRBV27 and TRBJ1-4, the full variable domain is EAQVTQNPRYLITVTGKKLTVTCSQNMNHEYMSWYRQDPGLGLRQIYYSMNVEVTDKGDVPEGYKVSRKEKRNFPLILESPSPNQTSLYFCASSFQGVGNEKLFFGSGTQLSVL.

The V and J genes are TRBV18 and TRBJ1-1; a possible D gene is TRBD1 (6 bases). V was cut by 5 bases and J by 1 base, with 14 bases left in between. The CDR3 totals 15 residues. CDR1 KGHSH and CDR2 LQKENI come from the germline V gene. CDR3 amino acids: CASSTYQGQNTEAFF. The DNA for the CDR3 is TGTGCCAGCTCAACATACCAGGGACAGAACACTGAAGCTTTCTTT.

The rearrangement joins TRBV5-5 to TRBJ1-5; 8 bases line up with TRBD1. V shed 0 bases and J 4 bases; nucleotides not matched to a gene: 6. This CDR3 has 16 amino acids. CDR1 and CDR2 from the germline V gene are SGHKS and YYEKEE (reference sequence). CDR3 sequence reads: CASSLETGAPNQPQHF. In nucleotides, the CDR3 is TGTGCCAGCAGCTTGGAGACAGGGGCCCCTAATCAGCCCCAGCATTTT.

The CDR3 loop is CASSTGFAGAFF. The DNA for the CDR3 is TGTGCCAGTAGTACAGGGTTTGCAGGAGCTTTCTTT. The chain uses TRBV19 and TRBJ1-1, with a tentative D call TRBD1 (5 bases). Trimming shortened V by 4 bases and J by 10 bases, and 13 bases separated the two germline ends. CDR1 and CDR2 (germline): LNHDA, SQIVND (reference sequence). The CDR3 contains 12 residues.

The V gene is TRBV19, the J gene TRBJ1-4; D might be TRBD1 (6 bases). Germline V gene data show CDR1 as LNHDA and CDR2 as SQIVND (reference sequence). Between the trimmed V and J ends, which lost 5 bases and 8 bases, there was a span of 18 bases. The CDR3 contains 15 residues. For the CDR3, the DNA is TGTGCCAGTAGTGAGCCCACAGGGATGGGAGAAAAACTGTTTTTT. It is translated as CASSEPTGMGEKLFF.

The chain couples TRBV30 to TRBJ1-3; no firm D call. Trimming removed 2 bases at V and 1 base at J, with 15 bases between. This CDR3 spans 16 amino acids. The germline CDR1 and CDR2 sequences are GTSNPN and SVGIG (reference sequence). CDR3 protein: CAWSQGRPNSGNTIYF. CDR3 DNA sequence: TGTGCCTGGAGTCAAGGGAGGCCCAATTCTGGAAACACCATATATTTT.

The chain carries TRBV4-3 and TRBJ1-1; D is ambiguous. Between the trimmed V and J ends, which lost 0 bases and 5 bases, there was a span of 7 bases. This CDR3 spans 13 amino acids. Germline CDR1 reads LGHNA; CDR2 reads YSLEER. The DNA for the CDR3 is TGCGCCAGCAGCCAAGACTGGGCAACTGAAGCTTTCTTT. Amino acid sequence: CASSQDWATEAFF.

The chain links TRBV28 to TRBJ2-5; D gene unclear. Germline CDR1 is MDHEN and CDR2 is SYDVKM. The CDR3 contains 14 residues. Deletions cut 8 bases from V and 1 base from J, with 14 bases between. The chain's CDR3 is CASRKSTSQETQYF. The CDR3 region has the DNA TGTGCCAGCCGAAAGAGCACGAGCCAAGAGACCCAGTACTTC.

This chain uses TRBV7-2 with TRBJ1-1; 10 bases line up with TRBD1. Losses at the gene ends were 5 bases for V and 0 bases for J; bases not matched to a gene: 3. Germline V gives CDR1 SGHTA, CDR2 FQGNSA. This CDR3 comprises 15 residues. CDR3 bases: TGTGCCAGCAGCACCGGGACAGGGGTGAACACTGAAGCTTTCTTT. It translates to CASSTGTGVNTEAFF.

This CDR3 reads CASSLGQGVYEQYF. In nucleotides, the CDR3 is TGTGCCAGCAGTCTGGGACAGGGGGTCTACGAGCAGTACTTC. V usage is TRBV27 and J usage is TRBJ2-7, with 11 nucleotides matching TRBD1. The V gene end was trimmed by 5 bases and the J gene end by 3 bases; junction bases not matched to a gene: 3. In germline, CDR1 is MNHEY, CDR2 SMNVEV (reference sequence). The CDR3 length is 14 residues.

The rearrangement links TRBV27 to TRBJ1-6, with TRBD1 matching over 8 bases. The ends lost 3 bases at V and 6 bases at J; junction bases unmatched: 7. The germline CDR1 and CDR2 sequences are MNHEY and SMNVEV (reference sequence). The CDR3 covers 16 residues. In nucleotides, the CDR3 is TGTGCCAGCAGTTTCCTCCAGGGGGCTTCTAATTCACCCCTCCACTTT. Its protein product is CASSFLQGASNSPLHF.

CDR3 coding DNA: TGTGCCAGCACCCCGGGGGGGTACAATGAAAAACTGTTTTTT. As protein: CASTPGGYNEKLFF. This rearrangement joins TRBV28 to TRBJ1-4, with a weak D call TRBD1 (5 bases). CDR1 and CDR2 (germline): MDHEN, SYDVKM. The CDR3 loop spans 14 amino acids. V lost 7 bases and J lost 5, with 14 bases in between.

The chain uses TRBV6-2 or TRBV6-3 and TRBJ2-5, with TRBD2 matching 9 bases. This CDR3 spans 15 amino acids. Trimming at V came to 2 bases and at J to 1 base, leaving 2 bases not matched to a gene. Germline CDR1 reads MNHEY; CDR2 reads SVGEGT. The CDR3 region is CASSYALAGQETQYF. The CDR3 region has the DNA TGTGCCAGCAGTTACGCACTAGCGGGCCAAGAGACCCAGTACTTC.